This T cell receptor beta chain is from a study of spatial heterogeneity in lung cancer. Study summary: Beta-chain sequences were consistently detected more often than alpha-chain sequences. Combinations of a unique TCR and a UMI were tallied in raw reads, and on average each appeared more than ten times.

This clonotype was observed at least ten times. The study tagged each TCR cDNA molecule with a unique molecular identifier. Via MiXCR, TCRdb re-called the 5' RACE reads, giving one row per CDR3 protein. The data show approximately 6,300 distinct CDR3 sequences, with around an eighth seen just once and roughly 22% held by the top ten. V gave up 8 bases and J gave up 4 bases, with 11 bases separating them. The CDR3 sequence is 13 residues long. The V gene's germline CDR1 is SGHAT and CDR2 FQNNGV. Time point defined: sample taken at primary tumor resection. Samples came from roughly 72 TRACERx patients with untreated early-stage lung cancer.

This TCR came from a female donor with early-stage non-small cell lung cancer. Sample: normal lung tissue next to the tumor, taken at surgery. The chain uses TRBV11-2 and TRBJ1-4; D is unclear. The CDR3 coding sequence is TGTGCCAGCCGGGGTCAGAGTAATGAAAAACTGTTTTTT. Translating gives CASRGQSNEKLFF.